This T cell receptor beta chain comes out of a study of blood T cell repertoires in COVID-19. From germline, CDR1 is LNHDA and CDR2 SQIVND (reference sequence). V shed 4 bases and J shed 8 bases, with 11 bases lying between them. The CDR3 consists of 12 residues. Profiling relied on immunoSEQ multiplex PCR, and the TCRdb table lists in-frame clones only, not all of them. The profile shows 400,000 to 450,000 clones, approximately 88% of them singletons. The TCR sequence derives from a woman between 45 and 60 years old with COVID-19, enrolled during active disease. Sequencing input: peripheral blood. This rearrangement joins TRBV19 to TRBJ1-2, with D hard to call. CDR3 sequence reads: CASSTPGGGYTF. CDR3 coding DNA: TGTGCCAGTAGTACCCCCGGAGGGGGCTACACCTTC.